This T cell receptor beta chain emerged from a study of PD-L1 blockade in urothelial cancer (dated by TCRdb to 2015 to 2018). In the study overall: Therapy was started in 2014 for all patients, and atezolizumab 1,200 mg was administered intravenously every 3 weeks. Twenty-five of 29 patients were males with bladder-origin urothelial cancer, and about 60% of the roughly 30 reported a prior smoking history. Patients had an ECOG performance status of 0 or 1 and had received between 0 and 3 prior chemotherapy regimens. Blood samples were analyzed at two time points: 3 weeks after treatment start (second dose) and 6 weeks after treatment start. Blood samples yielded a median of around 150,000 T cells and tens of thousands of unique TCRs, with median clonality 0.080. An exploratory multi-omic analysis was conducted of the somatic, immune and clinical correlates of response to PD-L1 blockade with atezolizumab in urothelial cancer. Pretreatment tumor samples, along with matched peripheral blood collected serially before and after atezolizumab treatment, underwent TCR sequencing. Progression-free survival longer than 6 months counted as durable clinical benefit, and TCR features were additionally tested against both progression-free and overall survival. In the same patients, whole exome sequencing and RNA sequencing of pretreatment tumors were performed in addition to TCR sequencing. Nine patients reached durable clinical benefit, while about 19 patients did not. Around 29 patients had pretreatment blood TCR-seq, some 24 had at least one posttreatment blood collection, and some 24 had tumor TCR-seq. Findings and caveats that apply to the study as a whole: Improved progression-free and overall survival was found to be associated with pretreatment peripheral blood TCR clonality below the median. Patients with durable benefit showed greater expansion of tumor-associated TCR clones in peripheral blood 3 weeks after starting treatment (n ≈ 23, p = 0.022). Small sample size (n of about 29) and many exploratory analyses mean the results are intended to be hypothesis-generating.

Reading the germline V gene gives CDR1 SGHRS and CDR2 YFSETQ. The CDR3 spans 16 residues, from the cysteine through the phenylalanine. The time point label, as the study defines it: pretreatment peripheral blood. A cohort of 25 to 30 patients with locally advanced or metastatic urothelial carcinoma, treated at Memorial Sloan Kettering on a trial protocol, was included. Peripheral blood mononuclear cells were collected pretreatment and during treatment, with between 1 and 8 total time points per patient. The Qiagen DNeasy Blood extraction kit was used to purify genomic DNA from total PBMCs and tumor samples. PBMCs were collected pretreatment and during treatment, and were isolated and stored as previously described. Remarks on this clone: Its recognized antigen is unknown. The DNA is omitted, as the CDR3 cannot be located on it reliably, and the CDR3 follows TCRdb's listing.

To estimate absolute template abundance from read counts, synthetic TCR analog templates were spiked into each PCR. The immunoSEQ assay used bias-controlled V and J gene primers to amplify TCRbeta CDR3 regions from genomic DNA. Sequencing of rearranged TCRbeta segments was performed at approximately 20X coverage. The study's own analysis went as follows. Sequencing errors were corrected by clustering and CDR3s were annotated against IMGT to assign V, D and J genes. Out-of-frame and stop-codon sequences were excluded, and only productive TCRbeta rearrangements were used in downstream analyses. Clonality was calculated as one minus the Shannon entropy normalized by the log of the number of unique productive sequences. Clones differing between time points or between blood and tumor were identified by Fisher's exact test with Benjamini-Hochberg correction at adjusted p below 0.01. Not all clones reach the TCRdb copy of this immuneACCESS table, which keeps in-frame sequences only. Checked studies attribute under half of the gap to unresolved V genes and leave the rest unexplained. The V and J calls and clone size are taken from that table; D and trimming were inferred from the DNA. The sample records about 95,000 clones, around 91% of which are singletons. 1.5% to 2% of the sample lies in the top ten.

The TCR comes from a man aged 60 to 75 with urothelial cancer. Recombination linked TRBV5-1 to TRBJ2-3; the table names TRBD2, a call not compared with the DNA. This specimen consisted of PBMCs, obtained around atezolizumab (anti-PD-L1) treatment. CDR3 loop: CASSFGNGGVTDTQYF.